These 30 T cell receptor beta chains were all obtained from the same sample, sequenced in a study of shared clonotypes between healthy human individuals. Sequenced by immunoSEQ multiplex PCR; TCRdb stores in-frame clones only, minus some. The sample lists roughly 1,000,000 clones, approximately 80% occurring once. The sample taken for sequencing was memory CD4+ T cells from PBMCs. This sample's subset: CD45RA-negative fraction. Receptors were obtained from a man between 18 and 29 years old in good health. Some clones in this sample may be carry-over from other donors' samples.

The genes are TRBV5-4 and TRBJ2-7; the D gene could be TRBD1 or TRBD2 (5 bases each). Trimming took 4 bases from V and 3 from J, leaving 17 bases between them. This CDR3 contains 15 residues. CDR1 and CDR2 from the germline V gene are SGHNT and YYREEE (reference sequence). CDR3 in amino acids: CASSRIPGPFYEQYF. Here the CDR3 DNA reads TGTGCCAGCAGCCGCATACCGGGGCCCTTCTACGAGCAGTACTTC.

The chain's CDR3 is CSVEETGNTIYF. The CDR3 nucleotides are TGCAGCGTTGAAGAAACTGGAAACACCATATATTTT. The J gene is TRBJ1-3, the V gene TRBV29-1, with unresolved D. Germline loops: CDR1 SQVTM, CDR2 ANQGSEA. The V and J ends lost 0 bases and 2 bases respectively, with 2 bases between them. This CDR3 region has 12 residues.

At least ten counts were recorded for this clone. The chain's CDR3 is CASGQLGVLTF. The CDR3 DNA reads as TGTGCCAGCGGACAGTTGGGGGTCCTGACTTTC. V and J are TRBV27 and TRBJ2-6; maybe TRBD1 (6 bases). Germline lookup yields CDR1 MNHEY and CDR2 SMNVEV (reference sequence). V was shortened by 8 bases and J by 13 bases, with 12 bases between the two germline ends. The CDR3 is 11 residues long.

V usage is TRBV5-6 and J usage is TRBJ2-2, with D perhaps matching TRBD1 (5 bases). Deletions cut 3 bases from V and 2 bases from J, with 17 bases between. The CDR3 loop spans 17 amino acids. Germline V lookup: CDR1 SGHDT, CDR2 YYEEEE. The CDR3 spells CASSYPWGRANTGELFF. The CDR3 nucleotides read TGTGCCAGCAGCTACCCCTGGGGCAGGGCCAACACCGGGGAGCTGTTTTTT.

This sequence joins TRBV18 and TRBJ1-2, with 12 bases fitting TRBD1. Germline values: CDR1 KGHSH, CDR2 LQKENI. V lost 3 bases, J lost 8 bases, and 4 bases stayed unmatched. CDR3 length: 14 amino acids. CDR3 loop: CASSPGQGAKGYTF. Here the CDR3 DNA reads TGTGCCAGCTCACCGGGACAGGGGGCGAAGGGCTACACCTTC.

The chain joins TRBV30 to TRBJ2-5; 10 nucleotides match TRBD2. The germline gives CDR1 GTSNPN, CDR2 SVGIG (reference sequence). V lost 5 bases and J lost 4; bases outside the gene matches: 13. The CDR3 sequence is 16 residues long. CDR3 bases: TGTGCCTGGGGGGGGCTAGCGGGAGTATCGGGAGAGACCCAGTACTTC. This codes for CAWGGLAGVSGETQYF.

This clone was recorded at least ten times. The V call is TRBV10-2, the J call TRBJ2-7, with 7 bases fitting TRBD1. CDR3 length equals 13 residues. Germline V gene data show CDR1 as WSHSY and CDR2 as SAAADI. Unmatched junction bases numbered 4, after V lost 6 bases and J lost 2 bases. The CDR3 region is CASSTGDAYEQYF. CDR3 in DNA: TGCGCCAGCAGCACAGGGGACGCCTACGAGCAGTACTTC.

CDR3 nucleotide sequence: TGTGCCAGCAGCTTAGACCACCGGGACAGGGTCCCCTACGAGCAGTACTTC. Protein sequence: CASSLDHRDRVPYEQYF. V is TRBV11-2 and J is TRBJ2-7; 9 positions match TRBD1. CDR1 is SGHAT and CDR2 is FQNNGV in the germline V gene. CDR3 size: 17 residues. V was pared by 0 bases and J by 2 bases, with 8 bases of the junction left unmatched.

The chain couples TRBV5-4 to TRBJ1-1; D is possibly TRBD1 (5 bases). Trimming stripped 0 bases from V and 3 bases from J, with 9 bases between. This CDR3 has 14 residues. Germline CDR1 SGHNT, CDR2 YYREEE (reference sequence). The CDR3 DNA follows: TGTGCCAGCAGCTTGGCGGGCAGGGACACTGAAGCTTTCTTT. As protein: CASSLAGRDTEAFF.

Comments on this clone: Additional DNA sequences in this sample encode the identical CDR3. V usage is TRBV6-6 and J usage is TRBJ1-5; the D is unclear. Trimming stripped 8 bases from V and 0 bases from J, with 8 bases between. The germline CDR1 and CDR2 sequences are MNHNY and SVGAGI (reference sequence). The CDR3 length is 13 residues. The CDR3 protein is CASRLDSNQPQHF. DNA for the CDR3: TGTGCCAGCCGACTAGATAGCAATCAGCCCCAGCATTTT.

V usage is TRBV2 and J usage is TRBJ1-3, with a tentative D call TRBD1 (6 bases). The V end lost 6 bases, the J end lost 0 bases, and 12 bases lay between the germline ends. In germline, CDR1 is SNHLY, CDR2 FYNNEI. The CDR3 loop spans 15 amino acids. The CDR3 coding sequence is TGTGCCAGCAGCGTAGGACAGTCCTCTGGAAACACCATATATTTT. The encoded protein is CASSVGQSSGNTIYF.

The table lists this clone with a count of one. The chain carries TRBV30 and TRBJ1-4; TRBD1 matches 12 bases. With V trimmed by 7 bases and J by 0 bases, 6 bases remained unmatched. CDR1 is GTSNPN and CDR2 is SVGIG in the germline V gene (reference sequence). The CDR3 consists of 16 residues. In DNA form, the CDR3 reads TGTGCCTCCACGGGACAGGGGGCCGCAACTAATGAAAAACTGTTTTTT. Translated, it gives CASTGQGAATNEKLFF. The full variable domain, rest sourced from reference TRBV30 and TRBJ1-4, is SQTIHQWPATLVQPVGSPLSLECTVEGTSNPNLYWYRQAAGRGLQLLFYSVGIGQISSEVPQNLSASRPQDRQFILSSKKLLLSDSGFYLCASTGQGAATNEKLFFGSGTQLSVL.

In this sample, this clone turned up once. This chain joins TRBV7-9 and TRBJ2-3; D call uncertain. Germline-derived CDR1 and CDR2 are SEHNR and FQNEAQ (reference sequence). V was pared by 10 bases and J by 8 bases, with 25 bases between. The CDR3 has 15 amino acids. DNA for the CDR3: TGTGCCATTGGGTCAAGTCGCGGTACATCAGTTACGCAGTATTTT. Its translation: CAIGSSRGTSVTQYF. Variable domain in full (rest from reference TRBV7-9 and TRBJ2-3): DTGVSQNPRHKITKRGQNVTFRCDPISEHNRLYWYRQTLGQGPEFLTYFQNEAQLEKSRLLSDRFSAERPKGSFSTLEIQRTEQGDSAMYLCAIGSSRGTSVTQYFGPGTRLTVL.

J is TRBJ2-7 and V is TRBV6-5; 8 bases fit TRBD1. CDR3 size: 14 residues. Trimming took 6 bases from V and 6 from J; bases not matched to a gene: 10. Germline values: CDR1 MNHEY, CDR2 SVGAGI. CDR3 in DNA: TGTGCCAGCAGACTCTTGGGACAGGACGCCGAGCAGTACTTC. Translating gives CASRLLGQDAEQYF.

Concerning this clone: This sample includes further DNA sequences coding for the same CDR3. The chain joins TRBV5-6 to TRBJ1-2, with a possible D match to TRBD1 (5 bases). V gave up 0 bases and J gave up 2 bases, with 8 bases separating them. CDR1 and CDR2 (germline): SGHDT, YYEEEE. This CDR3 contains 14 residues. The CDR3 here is CASSLVGGNYGYTF. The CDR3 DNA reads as TGTGCCAGCAGCTTGGTTGGGGGGAACTATGGCTACACCTTC.

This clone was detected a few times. CDR3 sequence (DNA): TGTGCCGGGGGGGCAGGGGACGGTCAGCCCCAGCATTTT. Translation: CAGGAGDGQPQHF. The V gene is TRBV30, the J gene TRBJ1-5, with TRBD1 as a possible D gene (6 bases). The CDR3 consists of 13 residues. The V end lost 8 bases, the J end lost 6 bases, and 17 bases lay between the germline ends. Germline CDR1 and CDR2: GTSNPN and SVGIG (reference sequence).

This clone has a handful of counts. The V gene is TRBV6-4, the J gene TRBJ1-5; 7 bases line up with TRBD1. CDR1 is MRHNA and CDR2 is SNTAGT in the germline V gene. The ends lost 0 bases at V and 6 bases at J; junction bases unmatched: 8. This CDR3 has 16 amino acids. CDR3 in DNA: TGTGCCAGCAGTGACTCGAAGGACAGGTCGAGTCAGCCCCAGCATTTT. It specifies CASSDSKDRSSQPQHF.

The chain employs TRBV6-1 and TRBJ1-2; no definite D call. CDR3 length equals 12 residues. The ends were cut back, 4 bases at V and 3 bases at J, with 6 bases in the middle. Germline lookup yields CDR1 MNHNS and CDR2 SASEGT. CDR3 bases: TGTGCCAGCAGTGTAGGGTACTATGGCTACACCTTC. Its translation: CASSVGYYGYTF.

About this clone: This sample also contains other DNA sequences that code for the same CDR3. The DNA of the CDR3 is TGTGCCAGCAGCCTTTATAGGCGGGAGCAGTTCTTC. Its protein is CASSLYRREQFF. The chain uses TRBV28 and TRBJ2-1; no clear D. Per germline, CDR1 MDHEN and CDR2 SYDVKM. This CDR3 has 12 residues. V was cut by 6 bases and J by 10 bases, with 13 bases left in between.

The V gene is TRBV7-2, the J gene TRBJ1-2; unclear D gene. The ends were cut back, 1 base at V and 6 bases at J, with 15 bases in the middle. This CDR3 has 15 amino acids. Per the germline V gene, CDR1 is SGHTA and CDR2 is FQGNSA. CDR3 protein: CASSLVVGGWDGYTF. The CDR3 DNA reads TGTGCCAGCAGCTTAGTAGTGGGAGGATGGGATGGCTACACCTTC.

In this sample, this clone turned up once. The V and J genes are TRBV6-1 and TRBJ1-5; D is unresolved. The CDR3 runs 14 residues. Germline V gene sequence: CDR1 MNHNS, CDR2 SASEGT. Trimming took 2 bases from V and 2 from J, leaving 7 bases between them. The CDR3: CASSESTGNQPQHF. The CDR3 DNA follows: TGTGCCAGCAGTGAATCTACGGGCAATCAGCCCCAGCATTTT.

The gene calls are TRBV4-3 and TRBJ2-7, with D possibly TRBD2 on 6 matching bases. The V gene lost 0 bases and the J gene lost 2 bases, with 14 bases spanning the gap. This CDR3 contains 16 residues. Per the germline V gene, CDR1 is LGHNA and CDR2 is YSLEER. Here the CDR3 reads CASSQDGGRGTYEQYF. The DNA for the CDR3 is TGCGCCAGCAGCCAAGATGGGGGTCGCGGGACCTACGAGCAGTACTTC.

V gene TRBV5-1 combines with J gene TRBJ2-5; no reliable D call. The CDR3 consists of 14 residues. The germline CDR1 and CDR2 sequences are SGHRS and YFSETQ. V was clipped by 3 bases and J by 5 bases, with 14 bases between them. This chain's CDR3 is CASSSLPLGETQYF. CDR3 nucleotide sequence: TGCGCCAGCAGCTCTCTTCCCCTCGGGGAGACCCAGTACTTC.

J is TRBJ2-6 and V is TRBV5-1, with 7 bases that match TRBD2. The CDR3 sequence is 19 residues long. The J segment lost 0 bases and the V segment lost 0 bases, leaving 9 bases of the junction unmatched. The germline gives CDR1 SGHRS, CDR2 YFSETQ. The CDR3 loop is CASSLGRTSIFSGANVLTF. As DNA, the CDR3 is TGCGCCAGCAGCTTGGGCAGGACTAGTATTTTCTCTGGGGCCAACGTCCTGACTTTC.

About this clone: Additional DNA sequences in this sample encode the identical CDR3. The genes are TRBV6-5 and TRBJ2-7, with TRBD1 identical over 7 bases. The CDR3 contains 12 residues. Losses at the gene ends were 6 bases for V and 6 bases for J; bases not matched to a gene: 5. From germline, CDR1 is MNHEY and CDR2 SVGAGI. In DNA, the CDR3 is TGTGCCAGCAGCCGGGACAGCGGCGAGCAGTACTTC. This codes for CASSRDSGEQYF.

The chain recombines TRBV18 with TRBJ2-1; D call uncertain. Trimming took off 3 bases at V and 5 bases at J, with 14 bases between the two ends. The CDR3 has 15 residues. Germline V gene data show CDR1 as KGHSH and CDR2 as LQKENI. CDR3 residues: CASSPPSPRNNEQFF. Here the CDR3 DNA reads TGTGCCAGCTCACCCCCCTCCCCCCGCAACAATGAGCAGTTCTTC.

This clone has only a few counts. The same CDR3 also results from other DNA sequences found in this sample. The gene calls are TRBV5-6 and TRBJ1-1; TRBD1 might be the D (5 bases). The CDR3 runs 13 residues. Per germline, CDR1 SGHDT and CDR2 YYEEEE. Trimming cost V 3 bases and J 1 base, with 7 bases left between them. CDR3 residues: CASSWGRNTEAFF. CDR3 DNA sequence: TGTGCCAGCAGCTGGGGGAGGAACACTGAAGCTTTCTTT.

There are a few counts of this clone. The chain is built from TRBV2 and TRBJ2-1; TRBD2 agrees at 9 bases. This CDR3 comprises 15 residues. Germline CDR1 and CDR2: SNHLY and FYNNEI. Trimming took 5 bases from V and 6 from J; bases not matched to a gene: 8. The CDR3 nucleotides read TGTGCCAGCAGTACCCAGGGACTAGCTGTCAATGAGCAGTTCTTC. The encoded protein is CASSTQGLAVNEQFF. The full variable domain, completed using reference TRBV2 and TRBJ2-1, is EPEVTQTPSHQVTQMGQEVILRCVPISNHLYFYWYRQILGQKVEFLVSFYNNEISEKSEIFDDQFSVERPDGSNFTLKIRSTKLEDSAMYFCASSTQGLAVNEQFFGPGTRLTVL.

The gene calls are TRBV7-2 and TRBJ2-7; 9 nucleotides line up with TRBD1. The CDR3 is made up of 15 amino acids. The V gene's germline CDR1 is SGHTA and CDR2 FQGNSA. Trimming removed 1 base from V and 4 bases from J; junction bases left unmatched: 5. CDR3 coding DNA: TGTGCCAGCAGCTTAGGGACAGGGGCGTTTTACGAGCAGTACTTC. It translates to CASSLGTGAFYEQYF.

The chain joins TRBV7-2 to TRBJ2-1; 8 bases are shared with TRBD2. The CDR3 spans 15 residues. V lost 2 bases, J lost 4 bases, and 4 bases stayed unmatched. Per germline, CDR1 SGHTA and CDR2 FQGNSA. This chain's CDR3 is CASSLKASGYNEQFF. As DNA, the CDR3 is TGTGCCAGCAGCTTAAAGGCTAGCGGGTACAATGAGCAGTTCTTC. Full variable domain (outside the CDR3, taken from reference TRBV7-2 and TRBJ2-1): GAGVSQSPSNKVTEKGKDVELRCDPISGHTALYWYRQSLGQGLEFLIYFQGNSAPDKSGLPSDRFSAERTGGSVSTLTIQRTQQEDSAVYLCASSLKASGYNEQFFGPGTRLTVL.